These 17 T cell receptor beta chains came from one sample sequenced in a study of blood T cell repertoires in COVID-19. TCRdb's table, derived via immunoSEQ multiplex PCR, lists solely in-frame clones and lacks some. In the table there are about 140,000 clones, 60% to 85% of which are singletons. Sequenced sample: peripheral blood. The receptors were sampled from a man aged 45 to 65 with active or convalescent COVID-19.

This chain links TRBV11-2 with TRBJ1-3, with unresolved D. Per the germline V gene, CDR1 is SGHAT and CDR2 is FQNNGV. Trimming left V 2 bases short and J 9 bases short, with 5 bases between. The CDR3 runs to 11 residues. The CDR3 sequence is CASSLPGTIYF. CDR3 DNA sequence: TGTGCCAGCAGCTTACCGGGCACCATATATTTT.

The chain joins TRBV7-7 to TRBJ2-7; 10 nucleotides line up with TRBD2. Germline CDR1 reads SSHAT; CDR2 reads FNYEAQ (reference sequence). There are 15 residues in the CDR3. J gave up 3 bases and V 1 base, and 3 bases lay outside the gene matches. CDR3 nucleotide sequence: TGTGCCAGCAGCTTAGGACTAGCGGGTAACTACGAGCAGTACTTC. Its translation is CASSLGLAGNYEQYF.

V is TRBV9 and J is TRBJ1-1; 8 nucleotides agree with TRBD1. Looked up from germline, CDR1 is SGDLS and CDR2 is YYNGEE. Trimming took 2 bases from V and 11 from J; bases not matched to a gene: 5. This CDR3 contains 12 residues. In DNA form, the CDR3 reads TGTGCCAGCAGCGTCGCAGGGGGCACCGCTTTCTTT. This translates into CASSVAGGTAFF.

DNA of the CDR3: TGTGCCAGCAGCTTAGGTCTTAGCTCGAATGAGCAGTTCTTC. This sequence encodes CASSLGLSSNEQFF. The chain recombines TRBV7-3 with TRBJ2-1; unclear D gene. The CDR3 length is 14 residues. Per germline, CDR1 SGHTA and CDR2 FQGTGA. V dropped 2 bases and J dropped 7 bases, with 12 bases sitting between them.

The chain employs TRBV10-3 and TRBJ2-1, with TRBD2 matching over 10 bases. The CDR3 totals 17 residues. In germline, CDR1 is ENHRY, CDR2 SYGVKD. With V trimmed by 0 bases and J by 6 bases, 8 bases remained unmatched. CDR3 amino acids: CAISESAAGGRRNEQFF. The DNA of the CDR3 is TGTGCCATCAGTGAGTCGGCAGCGGGAGGGCGGCGCAATGAGCAGTTCTTC.

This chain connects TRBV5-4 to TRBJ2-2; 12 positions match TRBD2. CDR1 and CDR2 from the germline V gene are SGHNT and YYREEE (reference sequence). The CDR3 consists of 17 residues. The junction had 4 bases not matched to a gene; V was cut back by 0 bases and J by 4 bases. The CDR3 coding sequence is TGTGCCAGCAGCTTGGGACTAGCGGGAGTCGGCACCGGGGAGCTGTTTTTT. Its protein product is CASSLGLAGVGTGELFF.

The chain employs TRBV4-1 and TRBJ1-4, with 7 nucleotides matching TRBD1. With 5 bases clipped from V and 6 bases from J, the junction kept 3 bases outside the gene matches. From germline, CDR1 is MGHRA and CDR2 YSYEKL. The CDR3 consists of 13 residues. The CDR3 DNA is TGCGCCAGCAGCTTTCAGGGGGATGAAAAACTGTTTTTT. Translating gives CASSFQGDEKLFF.

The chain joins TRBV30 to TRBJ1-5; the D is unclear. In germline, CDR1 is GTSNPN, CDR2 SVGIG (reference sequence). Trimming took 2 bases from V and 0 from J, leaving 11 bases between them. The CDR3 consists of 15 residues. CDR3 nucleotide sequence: TGTGCCTGGAGTCGGGGAGGGAATAGCAATCAGCCCCAGCATTTT. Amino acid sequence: CAWSRGGNSNQPQHF. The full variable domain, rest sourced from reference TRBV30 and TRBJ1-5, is SQTIHQWPATLVQPVGSPLSLECTVEGTSNPNLYWYRQAAGRGLQLLFYSVGIGQISSEVPQNLSASRPQDRQFILSSKKLLLSDSGFYLCAWSRGGNSNQPQHFGDGTRLSIL.

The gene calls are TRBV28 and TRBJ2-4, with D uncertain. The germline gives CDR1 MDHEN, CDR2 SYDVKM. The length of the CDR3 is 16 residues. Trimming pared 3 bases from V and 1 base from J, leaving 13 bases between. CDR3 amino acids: CASSFGRSLAKNIQYF. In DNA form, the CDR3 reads TGTGCCAGCAGTTTCGGTAGATCACTTGCCAAAAACATTCAGTACTTC. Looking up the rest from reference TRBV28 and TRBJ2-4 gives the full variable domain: DVKVTQSSRYLVKRTGEKVFLECVQDMDHENMFWYRQDPGLGLRLIYFSYDVKMKEKGDIPEGYSVSREKKERFSLILESASTNQTSMYLCASSFGRSLAKNIQYFGAGTRLSVL.

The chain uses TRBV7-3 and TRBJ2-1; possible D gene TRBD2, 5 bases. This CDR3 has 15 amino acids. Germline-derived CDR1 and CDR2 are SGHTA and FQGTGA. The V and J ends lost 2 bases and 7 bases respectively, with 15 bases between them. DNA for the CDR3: TGTGCCAGCAGCTTAGGGCTAGCTTCAGAGAATGAGCAGTTCTTC. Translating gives CASSLGLASENEQFF.

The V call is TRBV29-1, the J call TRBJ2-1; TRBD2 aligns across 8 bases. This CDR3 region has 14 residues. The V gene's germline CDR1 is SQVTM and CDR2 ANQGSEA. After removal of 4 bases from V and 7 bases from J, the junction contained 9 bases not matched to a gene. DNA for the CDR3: TGCAGCGTTGCCCCAGCGGGAGCGGCAAATGAGCAGTTCTTC. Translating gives CSVAPAGAANEQFF.

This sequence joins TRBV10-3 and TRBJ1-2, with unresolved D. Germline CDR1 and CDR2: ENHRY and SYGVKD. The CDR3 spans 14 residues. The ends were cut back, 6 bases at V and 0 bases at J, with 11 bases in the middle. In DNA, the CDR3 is TGTGCCATCAGGGCCCGCCCACCTAACTATGGCTACACCTTC. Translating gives CAIRARPPNYGYTF.

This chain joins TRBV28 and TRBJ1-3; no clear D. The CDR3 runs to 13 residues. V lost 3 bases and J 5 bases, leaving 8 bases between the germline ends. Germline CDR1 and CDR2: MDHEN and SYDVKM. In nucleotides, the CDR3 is TGTGCCAGCAGTTTCCAAGACAGAAACACCATATATTTT. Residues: CASSFQDRNTIYF.

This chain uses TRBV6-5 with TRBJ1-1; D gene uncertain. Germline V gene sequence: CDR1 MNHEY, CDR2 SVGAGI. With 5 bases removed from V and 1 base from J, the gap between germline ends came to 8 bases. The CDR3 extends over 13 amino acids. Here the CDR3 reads CASSTDRNTEAFF. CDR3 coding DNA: TGTGCCAGCAGTACAGACCGGAACACTGAAGCTTTCTTT.

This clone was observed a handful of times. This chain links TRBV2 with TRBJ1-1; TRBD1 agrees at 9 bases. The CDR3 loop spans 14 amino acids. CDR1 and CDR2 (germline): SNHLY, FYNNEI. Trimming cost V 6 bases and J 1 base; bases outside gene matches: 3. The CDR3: CASRPGQGNTEAFF. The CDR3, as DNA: TGTGCCAGCAGGCCGGGACAGGGGAACACTGAAGCTTTCTTT.

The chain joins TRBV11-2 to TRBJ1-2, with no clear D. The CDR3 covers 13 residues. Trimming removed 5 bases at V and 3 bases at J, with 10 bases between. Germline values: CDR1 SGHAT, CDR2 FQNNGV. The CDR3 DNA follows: TGTGCCAGCAGCCCCTCCGGGGACTATGGCTACACCTTC. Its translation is CASSPSGDYGYTF.

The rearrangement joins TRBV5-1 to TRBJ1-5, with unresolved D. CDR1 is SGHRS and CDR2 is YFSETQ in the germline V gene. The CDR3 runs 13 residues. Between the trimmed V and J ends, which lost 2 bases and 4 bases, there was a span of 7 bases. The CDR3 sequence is CASSFDGNQPQHF. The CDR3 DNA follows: TGCGCCAGCAGCTTTGACGGGAATCAGCCCCAGCATTTT. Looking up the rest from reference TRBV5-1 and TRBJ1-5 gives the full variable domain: KAGVTQTPRYLIKTRGQQVTLSCSPISGHRSVSWYQQTPGQGLQFLFEYFSETQRNKGNFPGRFSGRQFSNSRSEMNVSTLELGDSALYLCASSFDGNQPQHFGDGTRLSIL.